The 22 T cell receptor beta chains below come from one sample, sequenced in a study of blood T cell repertoires in COVID-19. Sequenced by immunoSEQ multiplex PCR; TCRdb stores in-frame clones only, minus some. The sample holds about 260,000 clones, approximately 89% seen once. The specimen sequenced was PBMCs or T cells enriched from blood (not recorded which). The receptors were gathered from a woman in her thirties or forties who had been exposed to COVID-19.

This chain uses TRBV27 with TRBJ1-1, with 7 bases lining up with TRBD1. There are 15 residues in the CDR3. From germline, CDR1 is MNHEY and CDR2 SMNVEV (reference sequence). J was trimmed by 0 bases and V by 5 bases; bases with no gene match: 6. CDR3 region: CASSTTGAMNTEAFF. In DNA form, the CDR3 reads TGTGCCAGCAGTACTACAGGGGCCATGAACACTGAAGCTTTCTTT.

This clone was counted once. This rearrangement joins TRBV3-1 (or the pseudogene TRBV3-2) to TRBJ1-4; 9 bases fit TRBD1. Germline lookup yields CDR1 LGHDT and CDR2 YNNKEL (reference sequence). The CDR3 loop spans 16 amino acids. J lost 4 bases, V lost 1 base, and 4 bases had no gene match. CDR3 DNA sequence: TGTGCCAGCAGCCAAGCCCCGGGACAGGGTAATGAAAAACTGTTTTTT. This sequence encodes CASSQAPGQGNEKLFF.

The chain links TRBV6-2 or TRBV6-3 to TRBJ1-2; TRBD1 matches 8 bases. Unmatched junction bases numbered 11, after V lost 6 bases and J lost 2 bases. The CDR3 is 16 amino acids. The germline gives CDR1 MNHEY, CDR2 SVGEGT. CDR3: CASSKDRGHLNYGYTF. The CDR3, as DNA: TGTGCCAGCAGCAAAGACAGGGGACACCTCAACTATGGCTACACCTTC.

The CDR3 DNA is TGTGCCAGCAGCCCGAGGGGGGGGACCCCCTACGAGCAGTACTTC. Translated: CASSPRGGTPYEQYF. The chain links TRBV5-5 to TRBJ2-7, with D possibly matching TRBD2 (7 bases). V gave up 4 bases and J gave up 2 bases, with 16 bases separating them. The CDR3 extends over 15 amino acids. CDR1 and CDR2 from the germline V gene are SGHKS and YYEKEE (reference sequence).

J is TRBJ1-2 and V is TRBV12-5, with D unclear. Deletions cut 6 bases from V and 2 bases from J, with 10 bases between. CDR1 is LGHNT, CDR2 FRNRAP, per germline. The CDR3 loop spans 13 amino acids. The CDR3 loop reads CASGPAINYGYTF. Written as DNA, the CDR3 is TGTGCTAGTGGACCCGCGATCAACTATGGCTACACCTTC. Full variable domain (outside the CDR3, taken from reference TRBV12-5 and TRBJ1-2): DARVTQTPRHKVTEMGQEVTMRCQPILGHNTVFWYRQTMMQGLELLAYFRNRAPLDDSGMPKDRFSAEMPDATLATLKIQPSEPRDSAVYFCASGPAINYGYTFGSGTRLTVV.

CDR3 coding DNA: TGTGCCAGCAGTGCGGGACAGGGGGCAGGTGGCTACACCTTC. Its protein is CASSAGQGAGGYTF. This chain links TRBV2 with TRBJ1-2, with TRBD1 matching over 12 bases. CDR3 length: 14 amino acids. Germline assignment: CDR1 SNHLY and CDR2 FYNNEI. Trimming removed 4 bases from V and 7 bases from J; junction bases left unmatched: 4.

The chain recombines TRBV19 with TRBJ1-6; D unresolved. Trimming removed 5 bases at V and 8 bases at J, with 7 bases between. Germline V gene sequence: CDR1 LNHDA, CDR2 SQIVND (reference sequence). The CDR3 is 12 amino acids. The CDR3, as DNA: TGTGCCAGTAGTCCGAGGGATTCACCCCTCCACTTT. Its protein product is CASSPRDSPLHF.

This chain uses TRBV18 with TRBJ2-2; a possible D gene is TRBD2 (5 bases). This CDR3 contains 15 residues. With 6 bases removed from V and 6 bases from J, the gap between germline ends came to 17 bases. Germline V gene data show CDR1 as KGHSH and CDR2 as LQKENI. CDR3 residues: CASSPTSRVAGELFF. The CDR3 DNA reads TGTGCCAGCTCCCCAACTAGTAGAGTCGCCGGGGAGCTGTTTTTT.

The V gene is TRBV9, the J gene TRBJ2-1, with no clear D. The V gene's germline CDR1 is SGDLS and CDR2 YYNGEE. The CDR3 runs 12 residues. Trimming left V 0 bases short and J 9 bases short, with 7 bases between. CDR3 sequence reads: CASSVAIGEQFF. The DNA for the CDR3 is TGTGCCAGCAGCGTAGCTATTGGTGAGCAGTTCTTC.

The chain carries TRBV19 and TRBJ1-5; 7 nucleotides match TRBD1. The CDR3 consists of 16 residues. With 6 bases clipped from V and 1 base from J, the junction kept 9 bases outside the gene matches. Germline-derived CDR1 and CDR2 are LNHDA and SQIVND (reference sequence). The chain's CDR3 is CASRLLQGHSNQPQHF. The CDR3 DNA sequence: TGTGCCAGTAGACTTTTACAGGGGCACAGCAATCAGCCCCAGCATTTT.

This clone has a handful of counts. The same CDR3 can be traced to other DNA sequences in this sample. This rearrangement joins TRBV28 to TRBJ1-1; weak D call: TRBD1 (6 bases). CDR1 MDHEN and CDR2 SYDVKM come from the germline V gene. CDR3 size: 14 residues. V was trimmed by 6 bases and J by 1 base, leaving 12 bases between them. CDR3 amino acids: CASSPGQPNTEAFF. As DNA, the CDR3 is TGTGCCAGCAGCCCGGGACAACCGAACACTGAAGCTTTCTTT.

J is TRBJ2-1 and V is TRBV4-1, with 8 bases lining up with TRBD2. The CDR3 sequence is 15 residues long. Unmatched junction bases numbered 4, after V lost 1 base and J lost 5 bases. Germline V gives CDR1 MGHRA, CDR2 YSYEKL. Here the CDR3 reads CASSQAGGDNNEQFF. CDR3 sequence (DNA): TGCGCCAGCAGCCAAGCGGGAGGGGATAACAATGAGCAGTTCTTC.

This chain joins TRBV7-9 and TRBJ2-5, with a tentative D call TRBD1 (5 bases). The germline V gene encodes CDR1 SEHNR and CDR2 FQNEAQ (reference sequence). Trimming shortened V by 5 bases and J by 0 bases, and 13 bases separated the two germline ends. The CDR3 covers 15 residues. CDR3 bases: TGTGCCAGCAGCCCTCCTCGGACAAACCAAGAGACCCAGTACTTC. Translation gives CASSPPRTNQETQYF.

The gene calls are TRBV19 and TRBJ1-5; 7 bases fit TRBD1. Germline V CDR1 and CDR2: LNHDA, SQIVND (reference sequence). The J segment lost 2 bases and the V segment lost 4 bases, leaving 2 bases of the junction unmatched. CDR3 length: 14 amino acids. CDR3 residues: CASSTGTGNQPQHF. DNA of the CDR3: TGTGCCAGTAGTACCGGGACAGGCAATCAGCCCCAGCATTTT.

The genes are TRBV28 and TRBJ2-1; 10 bases are a match to TRBD2. The length of the CDR3 is 14 residues. V shed 4 bases and J 6 bases; nucleotides not matched to a gene: 3. Germline CDR1 and CDR2: MDHEN and SYDVKM. This CDR3 is CASSYPSGGNEQFF. The CDR3 region has the DNA TGTGCCAGCAGTTACCCTAGCGGGGGCAATGAGCAGTTCTTC.

The chain combines TRBV21-1 with TRBJ2-1; the D call in the table, TRBD2, was not verified against the DNA. TRBV21-1 is tagged as a pseudogene. The CDR3 contains 15 residues. CDR3 in amino acids: CASSKGGRAWNEQFF. For the CDR3, the DNA is TGTGCCAGCAGCAAAGGCGGGAGGGCCTGGAATGAGCAGTTCTTC.

The chain uses TRBV27 and TRBJ1-6; 7 bases are a match to TRBD1. CDR3 length: 14 residues. Germline V gives CDR1 MNHEY, CDR2 SMNVEV (reference sequence). Germline trimming cut 6 bases from V and 2 bases from J; bases unmatched to any gene: 1. The CDR3 spells CASSQGAYNSPLHF. The DNA of the CDR3 is TGTGCCAGCAGCCAGGGGGCCTATAATTCACCCCTCCACTTT.

CDR3 nucleotides: TGTGCCAGCAGCCCAGAGGGTGGGACTAGCGGCACCCCGGGCCAAGAGACCCAGTACTTC. Translating gives CASSPEGGTSGTPGQETQYF. The genes are TRBV9 and TRBJ2-5, with TRBD2 identical over 11 bases. Germline V gives CDR1 SGDLS, CDR2 YYNGEE. The CDR3 loop spans 20 amino acids. With 4 bases clipped from V and 1 base from J, the junction kept 18 bases outside the gene matches.

This chain links TRBV18 with TRBJ2-3; D not certain. The germline V gene has CDR1 KGHSH and CDR2 LQKENI. The CDR3 extends over 14 amino acids. Trimming took off 0 bases at V and 6 bases at J, with 10 bases between the two ends. This chain's CDR3 is CASSPPPGRDTQYF. CDR3 bases: TGTGCCAGCTCACCACCACCTGGGCGCGATACGCAGTATTTT.

The chain links TRBV6-5 to TRBJ2-2; unclear D gene. This CDR3 region has 14 residues. Trimming removed 2 bases at V and 8 bases at J, with 12 bases between. CDR1 and CDR2 from the germline V gene are MNHEY and SVGAGI. CDR3 amino acids: CASSYGLAAGELFF. The CDR3 coding sequence is TGTGCCAGCAGTTACGGCTTGGCGGCTGGGGAGCTGTTTTTT.

A single count supports this clone. The rearrangement links TRBV24-1 to TRBJ2-1; a weak D match, TRBD1 (5 bases). This CDR3 spans 16 amino acids. Germline CDR1 reads KGHDR; CDR2 reads SFDVKD. V was cut by 1 base and J by 4 bases, with 13 bases left in between. DNA for the CDR3: TGTGCCACCAGTGATTTAGGGGATTCGGGTTACAATGAGCAGTTCTTC. This sequence encodes CATSDLGDSGYNEQFF.

V and J are TRBV29-1 and TRBJ1-1; possible D gene TRBD1, 6 bases. This CDR3 spans 14 amino acids. Per germline, CDR1 SQVTM and CDR2 ANQGSEA. V lost 1 base to trimming and J lost 4 bases, with 13 bases between them. CDR3 amino acids: CSVEGLGASTEAFF. CDR3 coding DNA: TGCAGCGTTGAAGGGCTGGGGGCTAGCACTGAAGCTTTCTTT.